Sequencing of this T cell receptor beta chain was carried out in a study of shared clonotypes between healthy human individuals (dated by TCRdb to the early 2020s). At the level of the whole study: The cohort included three men and a couple of women between 18 and 49 years of age. The study deeply sequenced blood TCR repertoires of five healthy adults to estimate repertoire size and the extent of clonotype sharing between individuals. For each donor, CD4 naive and CD4 memory were each run on three plates, CD8 naive on two plates, and CD8 memory on one plate. Different laboratories and diverse techniques were used to prepare libraries and sequence TCR repertoires, to increase sequencing depth and limit assay-specific biases. Between about 0.85 and 10 billion PBMCs per donor were obtained by leukapheresis. The investigation overall reported the following: Sharing across several donors was observed for about 4.8% of naive CD4, 3% to 3.5% of naive CD8, roughly 2.4% of memory CD4, and around 0.44% of memory CD8 clonotypes. The genetic and exposure-history diversity represented was limited by the small number of donors. Higher generation probabilities were observed for clonotypes shared by all four sorted-subset donors than for non-shared clonotypes. Sampling was restricted to blood, and TCR repertoires in tissues likely differ from the TCR repertoires found in blood. Pairwise subsampling led to the expectation that sequencing depth would affect the degree of clonotype sharing among donors. Rarefaction of sorted-subset datasets indicated incomplete sequencing despite the large sequencing depth. Larger estimated clonotype richness was generally found for naive subsets than for memory subsets.

Donors were healthy HIV-negative adults with no recently reported acute infections or vaccinations. Every donor was a Caucasian adult residing in Nashville, Tennessee, USA. Magnetic negative selection was used to enrich CD4+ T cells, after which naive cells were positively selected on CD45RA and the negative fraction became the memory subset. After blood collection by leukapheresis, PBMCs were isolated using Ficoll-Histopaque density gradient centrifugation and then cryopreserved in the vapor phase of liquid nitrogen. Analytical flow cytometry was used to check the purity and quantity of every magnetically sorted T cell population. From each sorted fraction, genomic DNA was isolated and quantified by UV absorbance on a Nanodrop 2000c. On this clone itself: This receptor's antigen is unknown. No much larger clone is present one base from it, and per-base qualities are unavailable.

Using the deep immunoSEQ assay, TCR CDR3 regions were amplified from genomic DNA by multiplex PCR. For each cell subset, the extracted genomic DNA was distributed evenly across all wells of several immunoSEQ 96-well plates, and each plate served as one replicate. For sorted subsets, about 200 ng genomic DNA, equal to 30,000 or so T cell genomes, was loaded into each replicate PCR. Purified libraries were quantified with a Qubit 3.0 fluorometer, sized on a Bioanalyzer 2100, and re-quantified with the KAPA Library Quantification kit. Each immunoSEQ 96-well plate was sequenced on its own single-read 150-cycle Illumina NextSeq 550 flow cell. The source study handled its data this way. Because the immunoSEQ output held only junctional sequences and lacked quality scores, the filtering could not match the filtering applied to full-length reads. To assign V/J genes and CDR3, sequences were annotated using PyIR, a Python wrapper for IgBLAST v1.9, with IMGT germline references. Reads were filtered out if the reads had weak V/J assignments (E-value above 1e-6), no CDR3, stop codons, out-of-frame junctions, or ambiguous translated residues. V3J clonotypes were defined by identical inferred V gene, J gene, and CDR3 amino acid sequence. The percentage overlap between two repertoires was calculated by dividing the number of shared unique clonotypes by the size of the smaller repertoire. RTK rarefaction, the Chao1 estimator, and Recon v2.1 estimates of unobserved clonotypes were used to assess repertoire richness. OLGA was used to compute generation probabilities for all TCRbeta clonotypes that the gDNA method yielded from four donors. This is the immuneACCESS table as TCRdb keeps it, with only in-frame sequences that have V and J called. A part of the clones is gone; compared with another copy, unresolved V genes explain less than half, and the rest is unexplained. V, J and clone size reflect that table, while D and trimming were determined from the DNA. The sample table shows 2,500,000 or so clones, and about nine tenths are seen once. The top ten clonotypes cover approximately 0.41% of the sample.

Ends trimmed: V by 4 bases, J by 8 bases; bases unmatched to a gene: 17. Looking up the germline V gene (reference sequence) yields CDR1 SGHNT and CDR2 YYREEE. Its CDR3 holds 17 amino acids, cysteine through phenylalanine. The CDR3 DNA has 51 bases and is translated from base 1. Source material: naive CD4+ T cells from PBMCs. In the paper's terms, the cell subset or site label means: CD45RA+ positively selected. The receptor was derived from a man younger than 30 in good health. Some clones in this sample may be carry-over from other donors' samples. The chain links TRBV5-4 with TRBJ2-1; 8 junctional bases match TRBD2. The base sequence is TGTGCCAGCAGCCCGGGTCAAAGCGGGAGCGGGACGGATGAGCAGTTCTTC. Its protein is CASSPGQSGSGTDEQFF. The full variable domain, completed from the reference TRBV5-4 and TRBJ2-1 proteins outside the CDR3, reads ETGVTQSPTHLIKTRGQQVTLRCSSQSGHNTVSWYQQALGQGPQFIFQYYREEENGRGNFPPRFSGLQFPNYSSELNVNALELDDSALYLCASSPGQSGSGTDEQFFGPGTRLTVL.